This TCR beta chain is from a study of T cell changes during pregnancy in multiple sclerosis. From germline, CDR1 is SGHDT and CDR2 YYEEEE. V shed 4 bases and J 2 bases; nucleotides not matched to a gene: 5. CDR3 length equals 14 residues. Using immunoSEQ multiplex PCR, the repertoire was profiled, and TCRdb retains in-frame clones only, with some absent. In the table there are about 13,000 clones, roughly 86% of which are singletons. This rearrangement joins TRBV5-6 to TRBJ1-2; TRBD1 aligns across 7 bases. The receptor was isolated from a female donor with multiple sclerosis, enrolled in a pregnancy study. This specimen was CD8+ T cells from peripheral blood mononuclear cells, taken in the first trimester of pregnancy. The CDR3 region is CASSLGQVNYGYTF. For the CDR3, the DNA is TGTGCCAGCAGCCTTGGACAGGTGAACTATGGCTACACCTTC.